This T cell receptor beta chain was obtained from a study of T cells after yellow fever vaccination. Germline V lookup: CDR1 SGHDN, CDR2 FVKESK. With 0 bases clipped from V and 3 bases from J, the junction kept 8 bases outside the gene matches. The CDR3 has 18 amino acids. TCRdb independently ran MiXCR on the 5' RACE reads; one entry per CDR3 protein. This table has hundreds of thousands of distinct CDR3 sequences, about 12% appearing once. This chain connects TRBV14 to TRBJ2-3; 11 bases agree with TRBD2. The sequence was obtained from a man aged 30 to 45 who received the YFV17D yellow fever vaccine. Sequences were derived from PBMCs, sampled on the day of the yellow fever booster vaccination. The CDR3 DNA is TGTGCCAGCAGCCAAGATCTACTAGCGGGAGAGCTGACAGATACGCAGTATTTT. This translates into CASSQDLLAGELTDTQYF.